These 28 T cell receptor beta chains share one sample of origin, sequenced in a study of technical replicates of blood from several donors. Repertoires were generated with immunoSEQ multiplex PCR, while TCRdb's copy carries only in-frame clones and drops some. The sample gives tens of thousands of clones, approximately 97% of which show up once; over 0.2% is in the top ten. What was sequenced was T cells isolated from PBMCs. Receptor source: a human donor in good health.

The J gene is TRBJ2-7, the V gene TRBV19; a possible D gene is TRBD1 (6 bases). The CDR3 length is 9 residues. Per the germline V gene, CDR1 is LNHDA and CDR2 is SQIVND (reference sequence). The V gene lost 9 bases and the J gene lost 7 bases, with 7 bases spanning the gap. As DNA, the CDR3 is TGTGCCAGAGACAGGGAGCAGTACTTC. Translation gives CARDREQYF. The whole variable domain, filled in from reference TRBV19 and TRBJ2-7, reads DGGITQSPKYLFRKEGQNVTLSCEQNLNHDAMYWYRQDPGQGLRLIYYSQIVNDFQKGDIAEGYSVSREKKESFPLTVTSAQKNPTAFYLCARDREQYFGPGTRLTVT.

The table lists this clone with a count of one. The rearrangement joins TRBV6-1 to TRBJ1-5; the D gene is possibly TRBD1 (5 bases). Germline CDR1 is MNHNS and CDR2 is SASEGT. This CDR3 has 12 residues. V was shortened by 6 bases and J by 9 bases, with 12 bases between the two germline ends. For the CDR3, the DNA is TGTGCCAGCAGACAGGTCTTAGGGCCCCAGCATTTT. This encodes CASRQVLGPQHF.

This sequence joins TRBV5-1 and TRBJ2-1, with TRBD2 identical over 10 bases. The CDR3 is 16 residues long. The V gene end was trimmed by 5 bases and the J gene end by 0 bases; junction bases not matched to a gene: 5. Germline V gene data show CDR1 as SGHRS and CDR2 as YFSETQ. The CDR3 sequence is CASRTASGSSYNEQFF. The CDR3 nucleotides are TGCGCCAGCAGGACAGCTAGCGGGAGCTCCTACAATGAGCAGTTCTTC. Full variable domain (rest looked up from reference TRBV5-1 and TRBJ2-1): KAGVTQTPRYLIKTRGQQVTLSCSPISGHRSVSWYQQTPGQGLQFLFEYFSETQRNKGNFPGRFSGRQFSNSRSEMNVSTLELGDSALYLCASRTASGSSYNEQFFGPGTRLTVL.

V usage is TRBV2 and J usage is TRBJ1-2; D is perhaps TRBD1 (6 bases). The CDR3 sequence is 10 residues long. With 8 bases removed from V and 14 bases from J, the gap between germline ends came to 15 bases. From germline, CDR1 is SNHLY and CDR2 FYNNEI. DNA for the CDR3: TGTGCCAGCGGGGCGGGGGGCGGAACCTTC. This sequence encodes CASGAGGGTF.

The rearrangement links TRBV28 to TRBJ2-1, with 7 bases identical to TRBD1. CDR1 MDHEN and CDR2 SYDVKM come from the germline V gene. After removal of 5 bases from V and 1 base from J, the junction contained 5 bases not matched to a gene. The CDR3 runs to 15 residues. The CDR3 is CASSPQDRSYNEQFF. The CDR3 region has the DNA TGTGCCAGCAGTCCGCAGGACAGGTCCTACAATGAGCAGTTCTTC.

This clone has only one observation. The chain uses TRBV20-1 and TRBJ1-1; possible D gene TRBD1, 6 bases. This CDR3 contains 10 residues. Trimming removed 6 bases from V and 11 bases from J, with 13 bases in between. Germline CDR1 and CDR2: DFQATT and SNEGSKA (reference sequence). For the CDR3, the DNA is TGCAGTGCGCTAGAGGGGGTGGCTTTCTTT. This encodes CSALEGVAFF.

The chain employs TRBV27 and TRBJ1-5; 7 bases match TRBD1. The J segment lost 1 base and the V segment lost 1 base, leaving 10 bases of the junction unmatched. The germline V gene has CDR1 MNHEY and CDR2 SMNVEV (reference sequence). The CDR3 sequence is 18 residues long. CDR3 bases: TGTGCCAGCAGTTTATTTGCAGGGGACAGTTGGAGCAATCAGCCCCAGCATTTT. Amino acids: CASSLFAGDSWSNQPQHF.

Written as DNA, the CDR3 is TGTGCCAGTAGTTCTACAGGGGGCGCACAGGAAAAACTGTTTTTT. Encoded protein: CASSSTGGAQEKLFF. The chain couples TRBV19 to TRBJ1-4; TRBD1 agrees at 9 bases. V lost 5 bases to trimming and J lost 8 bases; unmatched junction nucleotides: 9. This CDR3 is built from 15 residues. Germline values: CDR1 LNHDA, CDR2 SQIVND (reference sequence).

The chain carries TRBV7-2 and TRBJ1-5; possible D gene TRBD1, 6 bases. Germline V gene lookup returns CDR1 SGHTA and CDR2 FQGNSA. The CDR3 covers 16 residues. V was pared by 6 bases and J by 0 bases, with 15 bases between. The CDR3 is CASSSTGFYSNQPQHF. The DNA for the CDR3 is TGTGCCAGCAGTTCTACAGGGTTCTATAGCAATCAGCCCCAGCATTTT.

This rearrangement joins TRBV6-1 to TRBJ2-7, with D perhaps TRBD2 (6 bases). V shed 2 bases and J shed 5 bases, with 22 bases lying between them. This CDR3 contains 17 residues. CDR1 and CDR2 from the germline V gene are MNHNS and SASEGT. CDR3 amino acids: CASSESLWREIIHEQYF. In DNA, the CDR3 is TGTGCCAGCAGTGAAAGTCTTTGGCGGGAAATCATCCACGAGCAGTACTTC.

CDR3 region: CSVEDPQGWTEAFF. The CDR3 DNA reads as TGCAGCGTTGAAGATCCCCAGGGTTGGACTGAAGCTTTCTTT. J is TRBJ1-1 and V is TRBV29-1; D is perhaps TRBD1 (5 bases). V shed 0 bases and J shed 5 bases, with 13 bases lying between them. This CDR3 is built from 14 residues. Germline V CDR1 and CDR2: SQVTM, ANQGSEA.

The genes are TRBV19 and TRBJ2-2, with 9 bases lining up with TRBD2. The V and J ends lost 5 bases and 4 bases, in that order; junction bases with no gene match: 5. Germline V gene lookup returns CDR1 LNHDA and CDR2 SQIVND (reference sequence). The CDR3 has 15 amino acids. CDR3 sequence: CASSPGLAGTGELFF. CDR3 DNA: TGTGCCAGTAGTCCGGGACTAGCAGGCACCGGGGAGCTGTTTTTT.

This clone occurred once. The V call is TRBV7-2, the J call TRBJ1-4, with a tentative D call TRBD1 (5 bases). V dropped 1 base and J dropped 7 bases, with 10 bases sitting between them. Looked up from germline, CDR1 is SGHTA and CDR2 is FQGNSA. The CDR3 is 14 amino acids. Here the CDR3 DNA reads TGTGCCAGCAGCTTAGAGGGGCTAGGTGAAAAACTGTTTTTT. Translated, it gives CASSLEGLGEKLFF. Complete variable domain (other parts from reference TRBV7-2 and TRBJ1-4): GAGVSQSPSNKVTEKGKDVELRCDPISGHTALYWYRQSLGQGLEFLIYFQGNSAPDKSGLPSDRFSAERTGGSVSTLTIQRTQQEDSAVYLCASSLEGLGEKLFFGSGTQLSVL.

The chain carries TRBV2 and TRBJ2-3, with D uncertain. Trimming shortened V by 9 bases and J by 2 bases, and 12 bases separated the two germline ends. CDR1 is SNHLY and CDR2 is FYNNEI in the germline V gene. CDR3 size: 13 residues. CDR3 loop: CASNGGSTDTQYF. CDR3 bases: TGTGCCAGTAATGGCGGCTCCACAGATACGCAGTATTTT.

In nucleotides, the CDR3 is TGTGCCAGCAGCTGTGGCCCGGGGAAACGCGGACTAGCGGGTATTGGCGAGCAGTACTTC. This gives the protein CASSCGPGKRGLAGIGEQYF. The chain employs TRBV21-1 and TRBJ2-7; TRBD2 is taken as the D call from the table, unchecked against the DNA. TRBV21-1 is shown as a pseudogene. The length of the CDR3 is 20 residues.

This chain joins TRBV7-8 and TRBJ2-1; 12 bases agree with TRBD2. CDR1 and CDR2 (germline): SGHVS, FQNEAQ. The CDR3 is 14 amino acids. The trim removed 5 bases at V and 7 bases at J, leaving 3 bases unmatched. DNA for the CDR3: TGTGCCAGCAGCCTCGGGACTAGCGGGAATGAGCAGTTCTTC. It codes for CASSLGTSGNEQFF.

The V and J genes are TRBV5-8 and TRBJ2-5; D is perhaps TRBD2 (6 bases). Germline V lookup: CDR1 SGHTS, CDR2 YDEGEE. The CDR3 is 15 amino acids. The V end was cut by 3 bases, the J end by 4 bases, with 16 bases between. CDR3 nucleotide sequence: TGTGCCAGCAGCTGGGGTCGGGAGTCGGGAGAGACCCAGTACTTC. Protein: CASSWGRESGETQYF.

The chain joins TRBV4-1 to TRBJ2-7, with 7 bases identical to TRBD2. CDR3 length equals 15 residues. CDR1 and CDR2 (germline): MGHRA, YSYEKL. Trimming took 3 bases from V and 4 from J; bases not matched to a gene: 9. The CDR3 DNA follows: TGCGCCAGCAGCCACCCCCCGGGCGGGAGATACGAGCAGTACTTC. It translates to CASSHPPGGRYEQYF.

The V and J genes are TRBV27 and TRBJ2-3; D gene ambiguous. Germline values: CDR1 MNHEY, CDR2 SMNVEV (reference sequence). V lost 6 bases and J 0 bases, leaving 10 bases between the germline ends. CDR3 length: 14 residues. CDR3 sequence (DNA): TGTGCCAGCAGAACCAGGTTTAGCACAGATACGCAGTATTTT. This sequence encodes CASRTRFSTDTQYF.

The rearrangement links TRBV19 to TRBJ1-2; D is possibly TRBD1 (5 bases). This CDR3 comprises 16 residues. Germline V lookup: CDR1 LNHDA, CDR2 SQIVND (reference sequence). Trimming cost V 1 base and J 8 bases, with 20 bases left between them. The CDR3 here is CASSIVGGHYGEGYTF. CDR3 DNA: TGTGCCAGTAGTATAGTAGGCGGACACTATGGTGAAGGCTACACCTTC. The full variable domain, completed using reference TRBV19 and TRBJ1-2, is DGGITQSPKYLFRKEGQNVTLSCEQNLNHDAMYWYRQDPGQGLRLIYYSQIVNDFQKGDIAEGYSVSREKKESFPLTVTSAQKNPTAFYLCASSIVGGHYGEGYTFGSGTRLTVV.

The chain joins TRBV30 to TRBJ1-5; no firm D call. The CDR3 covers 11 residues. Trimming shortened V by 0 bases and J by 9 bases, and 6 bases separated the two germline ends. Germline values: CDR1 GTSNPN, CDR2 SVGIG (reference sequence). This CDR3 is CAWSVLGPQHF. In nucleotides, the CDR3 is TGTGCCTGGAGTGTCCTCGGGCCCCAGCATTTT.

The rearrangement uses TRBV11-2 and TRBJ1-2, with D hard to call. Germline lookup yields CDR1 SGHAT and CDR2 FQNNGV. The CDR3 sequence is 14 residues long. Trimming took 0 bases from V and 4 from J, leaving 9 bases between them. The CDR3 sequence is CASSLEPGFYGYTF. The DNA of the CDR3 is TGTGCCAGCAGCTTAGAGCCGGGTTTCTATGGCTACACCTTC.

V and J are TRBV7-2 and TRBJ2-1; maybe TRBD1 (5 bases). The CDR3 totals 15 residues. The germline gives CDR1 SGHTA, CDR2 FQGNSA. V lost 1 base, J lost 3 bases, and 10 bases lay in between. The CDR3 nucleotides read TGTGCCAGCAGCTTAGTGGGGCGGTACTACAATGAGCAGTTCTTC. Translating it yields CASSLVGRYYNEQFF.

This clone is a singleton in its sample. The genes are TRBV28 and TRBJ2-7, with TRBD1 matching 9 bases. Trimming cost V 7 bases and J 2 bases; bases outside gene matches: 9. The germline CDR1 and CDR2 sequences are MDHEN and SYDVKM. This CDR3 is 15 amino acids long. CDR3 loop: CASTPTGDRAYEQYF. The CDR3 region has the DNA TGTGCCAGCACTCCTACTGGGGACAGGGCCTACGAGCAGTACTTC.

The V and J genes are TRBV19 and TRBJ1-5, with 7 bases that match TRBD1. The germline gives CDR1 LNHDA, CDR2 SQIVND (reference sequence). The CDR3 runs to 14 residues. Trimming took 7 bases from V and 1 from J; bases not matched to a gene: 4. For the CDR3, the DNA is TGTGCCAGTATTCAGACAGGGAGCAATCAGCCCCAGCATTTT. It translates to CASIQTGSNQPQHF.

CDR3 bases: TGTGCCTGGAGTGGGTTAGACGGGGTAGGGCAGCCCCAGCATTTT. Its translation is CAWSGLDGVGQPQHF. This chain links TRBV30 with TRBJ1-5; D gene ambiguous. Germline lookup yields CDR1 GTSNPN and CDR2 SVGIG (reference sequence). This CDR3 has 15 residues. V was pared by 1 base and J by 7 bases, with 17 bases between.

This clone was detected once. The chain combines TRBV13 with TRBJ2-1, with D possibly TRBD1 on 6 matching bases. CDR1 and CDR2 (germline): PRHDT, FYEKMQ (reference sequence). Trimming removed 0 bases from V and 7 bases from J, with 13 bases in between. The CDR3 loop spans 15 amino acids. For the CDR3, the DNA is TGTGCCAGCAGCTTAGGCGGACAGTCCGGGAATGAGCAGTTCTTC. Its translation is CASSLGGQSGNEQFF.

The J gene is TRBJ1-3, the V gene TRBV28, with 8 bases fitting TRBD1. CDR3 length equals 15 residues. Germline CDR1 reads MDHEN; CDR2 reads SYDVKM. Trimming at V came to 7 bases and at J to 2 bases, leaving 7 bases not matched to a gene. CDR3 amino acids: CASTTTGGPGNTIYF. DNA for the CDR3: TGTGCCAGCACCACCACAGGGGGACCTGGAAACACCATATATTTT.